These T cell receptor beta chains were read from a single sample in a study of blood T cell repertoires in COVID-19. The data were produced by immunoSEQ multiplex PCR, yet TCRdb's version contains in-frame clones alone and is incomplete. Of about 70,000 clones listed, about 83% are singletons. Sequencing used peripheral blood. These receptors were taken from a woman over 75 with acute or convalescent COVID-19. CDR3s include the opening cysteine and the closing phenylalanine or tryptophan. D genes are given only for firm matches. A row's size may be missing; if present it is once, few, many or a size class.

J gene,V gene,clone size,D gene,CDR3 protein,CDR3 DNA
TRBJ2-7,TRBV5-1,.,.,CASGLDSNYEQYF,TGCGCCAGTGGCCTCGACAGCAACTACGAGCAGTACTTC
TRBJ1-1,TRBV28,.,.,CASSFRGVGTEAFF,TGTGCCAGCAGTTTTCGGGGAGTGGGCACTGAAGCTTTCTTT
TRBJ2-1,TRBV2,.,.,CATGERNSYNEQFF,TGTGCCACCGGGGAGCGCAACTCCTACAATGAGCAGTTCTTC
TRBJ1-2,TRBV6-2/TRBV6-3,.,TRBD1,CASSSGQGLNNYGYTF,TGTGCCAGCAGCTCGGGACAGGGGCTAAACAACTATGGCTACACCTTC
TRBJ1-2,TRBV3-1/TRBV3-2,.,TRBD1,CASSQDFQGVGGYTF,TGTGCCAGCAGCCAAGATTTCCAGGGGGTAGGTGGCTACACCTTC
TRBJ1-4,TRBV18,.,.,CASSPQGEKLFF,TGTGCCAGCTCACCACAGGGGGAAAAACTGTTTTTT
TRBJ2-5,TRBV7-9,once,TRBD2,CASSSRLAGEYQETQYF,TGTGCCAGCAGCTCAAGACTAGCGGGGGAATATCAAGAGACCCAGTACTTC
TRBJ2-4,TRBV5-1,.,TRBD2,CASSLGGSGGRNIQYF,TGCGCCAGCAGCTTGGGCGGTAGCGGGGGAAGAAACATTCAGTACTTC
TRBJ2-1,TRBV4-3,.,TRBD1,CASSQDRVSYNEQFF,TGCGCCAGCAGCCAGGACAGGGTATCCTACAATGAGCAGTTCTTC
TRBJ2-1,TRBV5-1,.,.,CASSLAQGVDNEQFF,TGCGCCAGCAGCTTGGCGCAGGGTGTAGACAATGAGCAGTTCTTC
TRBJ2-7,TRBV21-1,.,.,CASSTPPRQGAYEQYF,TGTGCCAGCAGCACCCCCCCCAGGCAGGGGGCCTACGAGCAGTACTTC
TRBJ2-5,TRBV7-8,once,.,CASSPENARGETQYF,TGTGCCAGCAGCCCCGAGAACGCCAGAGGGGAGACCCAGTACTTC
TRBJ1-5,TRBV18,few,.,CASSPADSNQPQHF,TGTGCCAGCTCACCGGCTGATAGCAATCAGCCCCAGCATTTT
TRBJ2-1,TRBV29-1,.,TRBD2,CSVARAGVSGEQFF,TGCAGCGTTGCGCGAGCGGGAGTCTCAGGCGAGCAGTTCTTC
TRBJ1-1,TRBV6-5,.,.,CASSYQQAVNTEAFF,TGTGCCAGCAGTTACCAACAGGCCGTGAACACTGAAGCTTTCTTT
TRBJ1-1,TRBV7-2,.,TRBD1,CASSLEGANTEAFF,TGTGCCAGCAGCTTAGAGGGGGCGAACACTGAAGCTTTCTTT
TRBJ2-3,TRBV19,once,TRBD2,CASSPESSSGVLPTQYF,TGTGCCAGTAGTCCCGAGTCGTCTAGCGGGGTTCTCCCTACGCAGTATTTT
TRBJ1-4,TRBV15,.,.,CATSRDRPGWDEKLFF,TGTGCCACCAGCAGAGATCGGCCAGGTTGGGATGAAAAACTGTTTTTT
TRBJ1-2,TRBV19,.,TRBD1,CASTPRGGQGGLGYGYTF,TGTGCCAGTACCCCCCGCGGGGGACAGGGGGGGCTGGGCTATGGCTACACCTTC
TRBJ1-1,TRBV6-5,.,TRBD1,CASDTGGWTEAFF,TGTGCCAGTGATACAGGGGGTTGGACTGAAGCTTTCTTT
TRBJ1-2,TRBV30,once,.,CAWKFSGLNYGYTF,TGTGCCTGGAAGTTTTCGGGGTTAAACTATGGCTACACCTTC
TRBJ2-3,TRBV5-4,.,.,CASSSLGQSTDTQYF,TGTGCCAGCAGCTCCTTGGGGCAGAGCACAGATACGCAGTATTTT
TRBJ1-5,TRBV18,.,.,CASSRVDSNQPQHF,TGTGCCAGCTCACGCGTTGATAGCAATCAGCCCCAGCATTTT
TRBJ2-3,TRBV27,.,.,CASRLQGVDTQYF,TGTGCCAGCAGGCTACAGGGTGTAGATACGCAGTATTTT
TRBJ2-1,TRBV19,.,TRBD2,CASSTGTSGRLYNEQFF,TGTGCCAGTAGTACCGGGACTAGCGGGAGACTCTACAATGAGCAGTTCTTC
TRBJ1-1,TRBV5-1,.,.,CASSLVRQGGEAFF,TGCGCCAGCAGCTTGGTACGTCAGGGAGGCGAAGCTTTCTTT
TRBJ2-1,TRBV5-4,few,TRBD2,CASRLAGVGNEQFF,TGTGCCAGCAGGCTAGCGGGAGTAGGGAATGAGCAGTTCTTC
TRBJ1-6,TRBV28,.,TRBD1,CASTSQPWGTEESPLHF,TGTGCCAGCACCTCTCAACCATGGGGGACAGAGGAATCACCCCTCCACTTT
TRBJ1-3,TRBV3-1/TRBV3-2,.,.,CASSQGGPGNTIYF,TGTGCCAGCAGCCAAGGAGGGCCCGGAAACACCATATATTTT
TRBJ2-5,TRBV4-1,.,TRBD2,CASRPLAGAGETQYF,TGCGCCAGCAGACCCCTAGCGGGGGCGGGAGAGACCCAGTACTTC
TRBJ1-1,TRBV5-1,.,.,CASSLGGDTEAFF,TGCGCCAGCAGCTTGGGGGGCGACACTGAAGCTTTCTTT
TRBJ2-1,TRBV2,.,.,CASSVLRNEQFF,TGTGCCAGCAGTGTATTGAGGAATGAGCAGTTCTTC
TRBJ2-2,TRBV2,.,TRBD1,CASSVTGGGTGELFF,TGTGCCAGCAGTGTAACAGGGGGAGGCACCGGGGAGCTGTTTTTT
TRBJ2-7,TRBV12-3/TRBV12-4,.,.,CASSPAVYEQYF,TGTGCCAGCAGCCCTGCGGTGTACGAGCAGTACTTC
TRBJ2-5,TRBV7-2,.,TRBD2,CASSPGGGYRETQYF,TGTGCCAGCAGCCCCGGGGGGGGGTATCGGGAGACCCAGTACTTC
TRBJ2-1,TRBV14,.,TRBD2,CASSHAGKRENDEQFF,TGTGCCAGCAGCCATGCCGGGAAGCGGGAGAACGATGAGCAGTTCTTC
TRBJ2-3,TRBV18,.,TRBD1,CASSPLGTGATDTQYF,TGTGCCAGCTCACCATTGGGGACAGGGGCCACAGATACGCAGTATTTT
TRBJ1-3,TRBV14,.,.,CASSQTGMGGNTIYF,TGTGCCAGCAGCCAAACAGGGATGGGTGGAAACACCATATATTTT
TRBJ2-7,TRBV2,.,.,CASSEGQFLFDEQYF,TGTGCCAGCAGTGAGGGCCAGTTCCTCTTCGACGAGCAGTACTTC
TRBJ1-2,TRBV7-9,.,.,CASSFLRRTF,TGTGCCAGCAGCTTTCTAAGGAGGACCTTC
TRBJ2-1,TRBV4-1,.,TRBD2,CASSQRGQRGAYNEQFF,TGCGCCAGCAGCCAAAGAGGGCAGCGGGGGGCCTACAATGAGCAGTTCTTC
TRBJ2-5,TRBV5-1,.,TRBD1,CASSFQGQGEETQYF,TGCGCCAGCAGCTTCCAGGGACAGGGGGAAGAGACCCAGTACTTC
TRBJ1-1,TRBV30,.,.,CAWNSGNTEAFF,TGTGCCTGGAACAGTGGGAACACTGAAGCTTTCTTT
TRBJ1-6,TRBV9,once,TRBD1,CASSVEGARSSPLHF,TGTGCCAGCAGCGTAGAGGGGGCGCGGAGTTCACCCCTCCACTTT
TRBJ1-1,TRBV9,.,.,CASSAQAEAFF,TGTGCCAGCAGCGCTCAAGCAGAAGCTTTCTTT
TRBJ2-3,TRBV7-2,.,.,CASSLVLLDRNTQYF,TGTGCCAGCAGCTTAGTCCTACTAGATCGGAATACGCAGTATTTT
TRBJ1-5,TRBV9,.,TRBD1,CASSPTGYSNQPQHF,TGTGCCAGCAGCCCGACAGGGTATAGCAATCAGCCCCAGCATTTT
TRBJ1-5,TRBV19,once,.,CASSIGRRGAQHF,TGTGCCAGTAGTATCGGCCGCCGGGGGGCCCAGCATTTT
TRBJ1-2,TRBV28,.,.,CASNPPRNYGYTF,TGTGCCAGCAATCCCCCCCGGAACTATGGCTACACCTTC
TRBJ2-1,TRBV11-3,.,TRBD2,CASSLGPSGNNEQFF,TGTGCCAGCAGCTTGGGGCCTAGCGGGAACAATGAGCAGTTCTTC
TRBJ2-7,TRBV5-4,.,.,CASSSRDKSYEQYF,TGTGCCAGCAGCTCCCGGGACAAGTCCTACGAGCAGTACTTC
TRBJ2-2,TRBV19,.,.,CATRGAGSNTGELFF,TGTGCCACGCGGGGAGCAGGGTCAAACACCGGGGAGCTGTTTTTT
TRBJ2-1,TRBV3-1/TRBV3-2,.,TRBD2,CASSQAYGGALFAEQFF,TGTGCCAGCAGCCAAGCTTACGGGGGGGCTCTCTTTGCAGAGCAGTTCTTC
TRBJ1-1,TRBV27,.,.,CASSALGAGADTEAFF,TGTGCCAGCAGTGCCCTAGGGGCAGGGGCCGACACTGAAGCTTTCTTT
TRBJ2-7,TRBV11-3,once,.,CASSTGPAYEQYF,TGTGCCAGCAGCACGGGTCCCGCCTACGAGCAGTACTTC
TRBJ1-5,TRBV28,.,.,CASRDPPGNQPQHF,TGTGCCAGCAGGGACCCCCCGGGAAATCAGCCCCAGCATTTT
TRBJ2-3,TRBV5-8,.,.,CASSLEGRLPDTQYF,TGTGCCAGCAGCTTGGAGGGGCGTCTTCCCGATACGCAGTATTTT